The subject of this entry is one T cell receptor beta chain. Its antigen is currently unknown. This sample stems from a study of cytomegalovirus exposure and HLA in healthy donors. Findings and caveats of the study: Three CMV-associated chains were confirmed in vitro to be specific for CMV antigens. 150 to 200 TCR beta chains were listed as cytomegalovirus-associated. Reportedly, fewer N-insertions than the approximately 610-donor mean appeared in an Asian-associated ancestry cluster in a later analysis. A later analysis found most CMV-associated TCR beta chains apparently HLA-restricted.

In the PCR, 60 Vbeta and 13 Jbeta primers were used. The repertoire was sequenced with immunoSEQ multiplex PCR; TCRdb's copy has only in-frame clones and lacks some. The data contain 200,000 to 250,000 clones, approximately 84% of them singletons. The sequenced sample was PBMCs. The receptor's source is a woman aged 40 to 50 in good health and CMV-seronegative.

CDR3 DNA: TGTGCCAGCAGTTACTCGTTTGTCAGTACCTACGAGCAGTACTTC. This sequence encodes CASSYSFVSTYEQYF. V gene TRBV6-5 combines with J gene TRBJ2-7; no clear D gene. Trimming took off 0 bases at V and 2 bases at J, with 11 bases between the two ends. CDR1 MNHEY and CDR2 SVGAGI come from the germline V gene. The CDR3 sequence is 15 residues long.